The 3 T cell receptor beta chains given below trace back to one sample, sequenced in a study of blood T cell repertoires in COVID-19. Repertoires were generated with immunoSEQ multiplex PCR, while TCRdb's copy carries only in-frame clones and drops some. The sample yields roughly 270,000 clones, roughly 85% seen once. The sequenced sample consisted of PBMCs or T cells enriched from blood (not recorded which). These receptors were obtained from a woman in her fifties or sixties who had recovered from COVID-19.

V is TRBV7-9 and J is TRBJ2-1, with TRBD1 as a possible D gene (5 bases). The V end was cut by 6 bases, the J end by 5 bases, with 17 bases between. This CDR3 contains 15 residues. Per the germline V gene, CDR1 is SEHNR and CDR2 is FQNEAQ (reference sequence). CDR3 residues: CASSKRGSSNNEQFF. The CDR3 nucleotides read TGTGCCAGCAGTAAAAGGGGCAGTTCGAACAATGAGCAGTTCTTC.

CDR3 nucleotide sequence: TGTGCCAGCAGTTACTCGACGACCACGGGAGGCTACACCTTC. Translating gives CASSYSTTTGGYTF. This chain connects TRBV6-6 to TRBJ1-2; D not certain. Germline V CDR1 and CDR2: MNHNY, SVGAGI (reference sequence). Between the trimmed V and J ends, which lost 0 bases and 8 bases, there was a span of 13 bases. This CDR3 comprises 14 residues.

This chain joins TRBV2 and TRBJ1-5; D perhaps matches TRBD1 (5 bases). V shed 3 bases and J shed 6 bases, with 12 bases lying between them. The CDR3 is 14 residues long. CDR1 and CDR2 (germline): SNHLY, FYNNEI. CDR3 sequence: CASSDRQSSQPQHF. CDR3 DNA sequence: TGTGCCAGCAGTGATCGACAGTCTTCTCAGCCCCAGCATTTT.